This T cell receptor (beta chain) originates from a study of blood T cell repertoires in COVID-19 (TCRdb year 2020). At the level of the whole study: Collaborator samples came from the United States, Italy and Spain and covered acute and convalescent phases of COVID-19. HLA class I and class II types, where available, came from metadata supplied by the sample provider rather than from assay-based typing. The repertoires were released in a freely available public database intended as a resource for research on the immune response to SARS-CoV-2. Samples came from the ongoing ImmuneRACE study (first 160 participants) plus 1,254 subjects from 6 global collaborators. The prospective study material was composed of cDNA or gDNA derived from T cells, B-cell-depleted T cells, or PBMCs. The sample metadata nearly always contained a de-identified subject ID, COVID-19 status, age in years and sex. Subjects who had been exposed to COVID-19, were actively infected with it, or had recovered from it provided the deeply sampled blood TCRbeta repertoires that made up the dataset.

What the authors observed across the whole study: The quantity of clinical and demographic metadata differed by source and by participant and was supplied without curation.

CDR1 and CDR2 were assigned from the germline V gene (reference sequence) as GTSNPN and SVGIG. The CDR3 sequence holds 16 residues, the cysteine and phenylalanine included. Here the CDR3 DNA is all that survives: 48 bases in frame from base 1. Trimming at the junction amounts to 5 bases on V and 4 bases on J, and the germline ends lie 24 bases apart. Points on this clone: The specificity of this receptor is unknown. No per-base quality is available; no much larger clone lies one base away.

TCRbeta CDR3 regions were amplified from genomic DNA by means of the immunoSEQ Assay, a bias-controlled multiplex PCR. The published analysis was carried out like this. The number of nucleated cells in each sample was estimated by amplification of reference gene primers within the assay. To quantify the absolute abundance of each unique TCRbeta CDR3 rearrangement, sequence reads were collapsed and filtered. For each sample, productive Simpson clonality was calculated as the square root of Simpson's diversity index across productive rearrangements. What TCRdb holds here is the immuneACCESS table cut down to in-frame rearrangements. Part of the clones is not present; checked against another copy, under half of the missing clones reflect an unresolved V gene, and the others are unexplained. The V and J calls and clone size are taken from that table; D and trimming were inferred from the DNA. The sample contains some 15,000 clones, around 90% of them found a single time. The ten largest clones capture under 2.5% of the sample.

Each collaborating institution followed its own protocols to collect whole blood in K2EDTA tubes. Collaborator samples were shipped for TCRbeta analysis as frozen whole blood, isolated PBMCs, or DNA extracted from either sample type. The chain links TRBV30 with TRBJ2-7, with no confident D gene call. Material for sequencing was peripheral blood. This TCR was recovered from a woman between 70 and 85 years old in a cohort sampled during active or convalescent COVID-19. The CDR3 in this case is CAWAPSTTAPGYEQYF. The bases are TGTGCCTGGGCCCCCTCAACTACCGCTCCGGGTTACGAGCAGTACTTC.